Following are 28 T cell receptor beta chains from one sample sequenced in a study of blood T cell repertoires in COVID-19. Repertoires were generated with immunoSEQ multiplex PCR, while TCRdb's copy carries only in-frame clones and drops some. The data show about 100,000 clones, with less than 90% seen just once and over 4% held by the top ten. The sample was peripheral blood. The receptors stem from a human donor in a cohort sampled during active COVID-19.

CDR3 region: CASSLAQGSGFATEAFF. The CDR3 DNA is TGTGCCAGCAGTTTAGCACAGGGATCGGGCTTCGCCACTGAAGCTTTCTTT. The rearrangement joins TRBV28 to TRBJ1-1; perhaps TRBD1 as D (6 bases). Germline CDR1 is MDHEN and CDR2 is SYDVKM. V shed 2 bases and J shed 4 bases, with 20 bases lying between them. CDR3 length: 17 residues.

The chain combines TRBV12-5 with TRBJ2-1; 9 bases fit TRBD2. This CDR3 comprises 17 residues. CDR1 is LGHNT, CDR2 FRNRAP, per germline. The V gene end was trimmed by 3 bases and the J gene end by 5 bases; junction bases not matched to a gene: 11. The CDR3 protein is CASGFWGVAGVNNEQFF. CDR3 nucleotides: TGTGCTAGTGGTTTCTGGGGGGTAGCGGGAGTTAACAATGAGCAGTTCTTC.

This chain uses TRBV30 with TRBJ1-3; tentatively, D is TRBD1 (5 bases). Trimming took off 5 bases at V and 0 bases at J, with 8 bases between the two ends. The CDR3 loop spans 13 amino acids. The germline V gene encodes CDR1 GTSNPN and CDR2 SVGIG (reference sequence). CDR3 residues: CAWDGHSGNTIYF. The CDR3, as DNA: TGTGCCTGGGACGGACACTCTGGAAACACCATATATTTT.

This chain links TRBV6-5 with TRBJ2-3; a weak D match, TRBD1 (5 bases). There are 13 residues in the CDR3. Trimming pared 5 bases from V and 1 base from J, leaving 7 bases between. Looked up from germline, CDR1 is MNHEY and CDR2 is SVGAGI. The CDR3 region is CASSPRGTDTQYF. The CDR3 nucleotides are TGTGCCAGCAGTCCCAGGGGCACAGATACGCAGTATTTT.

The rearrangement joins TRBV7-9 to TRBJ1-5; D unclear. The CDR3 totals 14 residues. Per the germline V gene, CDR1 is SEHNR and CDR2 is FQNEAQ (reference sequence). Between the trimmed V and J ends, which lost 1 base and 10 bases, there was a span of 14 bases. Here the CDR3 DNA reads TGTGCCAGCAGCTTAGGTTGGGTGCGGGGACCCCAGCATTTT. The encoded protein is CASSLGWVRGPQHF.

The chain uses TRBV5-1 and TRBJ1-2; D is undetermined. Between the trimmed V and J ends, which lost 7 bases and 2 bases, there was a span of 9 bases. Germline values: CDR1 SGHRS, CDR2 YFSETQ. This CDR3 has 12 residues. CDR3 coding DNA: TGCGCCAGCTCAACGGGAAACTATGGCTACACCTTC. Protein product: CASSTGNYGYTF.

This clone was detected a few times. The V call is TRBV30, the J call TRBJ2-2, with D unresolved. The CDR3 sequence is 12 residues long. Trimming cost V 2 bases and J 2 bases, with 3 bases left between them. Looked up from germline, CDR1 is GTSNPN and CDR2 is SVGIG (reference sequence). Written as DNA, the CDR3 is TGTGCCTGGAGTCTCAACACCGGGGAGCTGTTTTTT. Translating gives CAWSLNTGELFF.

This chain connects TRBV4-1 to TRBJ2-3, with D maybe TRBD2 (5 bases). Trimming pared 2 bases from V and 4 bases from J, leaving 19 bases between. Germline-derived CDR1 and CDR2 are MGHRA and YSYEKL. The length of the CDR3 is 17 residues. In DNA form, the CDR3 reads TGCGCCAGCAGCCAATTGAGGGCTAGTATTGTCCCAGATACGCAGTATTTT. The encoded protein is CASSQLRASIVPDTQYF.

V and J are TRBV18 and TRBJ2-1, with 8 bases fitting TRBD2. Germline V gene data show CDR1 as KGHSH and CDR2 as LQKENI. This CDR3 is 13 amino acids long. V lost 6 bases and J lost 10; bases outside the gene matches: 8. The CDR3 spells CASSPGLAEEQFF. In nucleotides, the CDR3 is TGTGCCAGCTCGCCCGGACTAGCCGAAGAGCAGTTCTTC.

This chain connects TRBV6-6 to TRBJ2-7, with D uncertain. V lost 0 bases to trimming and J lost 6 bases, with 12 bases between them. In germline, CDR1 is MNHNY, CDR2 SVGAGI (reference sequence). The CDR3 is made up of 14 amino acids. For the CDR3, the DNA is TGTGCCAGCAGTTACTCGGCTAGTTCGACCGAGCAGTACGTC. It is translated as CASSYSASSTEQYV.

This chain uses TRBV18 with TRBJ2-5; TRBD1 matches at 8 bases. Per the germline V gene, CDR1 is KGHSH and CDR2 is LQKENI. The CDR3 loop spans 16 amino acids. V lost 0 bases and J lost 2; bases outside the gene matches: 5. In DNA form, the CDR3 reads TGTGCCAGCTCACCACCTAGGACAGGGCTACAAGAGACCCAGTACTTC. Its translation is CASSPPRTGLQETQYF.

This clone has only one observation. This chain joins TRBV19 and TRBJ1-5, with 8 bases identical to TRBD1. The CDR3 has 18 amino acids. Trimming took 3 bases from V and 7 from J; bases not matched to a gene: 17. The germline gives CDR1 LNHDA, CDR2 SQIVND (reference sequence). CDR3: CASSMDDRGATVRQPQHF. The CDR3 DNA sequence: TGTGCCAGTAGTATGGATGACAGGGGCGCAACCGTCCGACAGCCCCAGCATTTT. The full variable domain, its missing parts supplied by reference TRBV19 and TRBJ1-5, is DGGITQSPKYLFRKEGQNVTLSCEQNLNHDAMYWYRQDPGQGLRLIYYSQIVNDFQKGDIAEGYSVSREKKESFPLTVTSAQKNPTAFYLCASSMDDRGATVRQPQHFGDGTRLSIL.

J is TRBJ1-1 and V is TRBV7-2, with D perhaps TRBD1 (6 bases). This CDR3 has 16 residues. Trimming shortened V by 2 bases and J by 5 bases, and 18 bases separated the two germline ends. Germline CDR1 is SGHTA and CDR2 is FQGNSA. CDR3 nucleotides: TGTGCCAGCAGCTTATGGACAGCCGTGTCTGGGACTGAAGCTTTCTTT. Its translation: CASSLWTAVSGTEAFF.

The chain combines TRBV28 with TRBJ1-2; D gene ambiguous. V was pared by 5 bases and J by 2 bases, with 9 bases between. Germline values: CDR1 MDHEN, CDR2 SYDVKM. CDR3 size: 13 residues. CDR3 amino acids: CASSPNLNYGYTF. The CDR3 DNA reads TGTGCCAGCAGTCCAAACTTAAACTATGGCTACACCTTC.

The chain has TRBV27 and TRBJ2-5; 11 bases are shared with TRBD1. After removal of 10 bases from V and 7 bases from J, the junction contained 5 bases not matched to a gene. Germline CDR1 is MNHEY and CDR2 is SMNVEV (reference sequence). The length of the CDR3 is 12 residues. CDR3 amino acids: CATHGTGGTQYF. The CDR3 DNA follows: TGTGCCACCCACGGGACAGGGGGGACCCAGTACTTC.

The V call is TRBV3-1 (or the pseudogene TRBV3-2), the J call TRBJ2-7; 9 bases are a match to TRBD2. Germline V gene data show CDR1 as LGHDT and CDR2 as YNNKEL (reference sequence). V was pared by 4 bases and J by 3 bases, with 10 bases of the junction left unmatched. The CDR3 runs to 16 residues. CDR3 amino acids: CASSPSWASGNYEQYF. CDR3 coding DNA: TGTGCCAGCAGCCCCTCATGGGCTAGCGGGAACTACGAGCAGTACTTC.

This clone was detected once. This sequence joins TRBV29-1 and TRBJ1-5; TRBD1 agrees at 7 bases. The V segment lost 4 bases and the J segment 9 bases; nucleotides outside the gene matches: 9. CDR3 length: 13 residues. Germline CDR1 and CDR2: SQVTM and ANQGSEA. The CDR3 nucleotides are TGCAGCGTTGGATATGGGACAGAGGGGCCCCAGCATTTT. Amino acids: CSVGYGTEGPQHF.

The chain joins TRBV5-4 to TRBJ1-1; 7 nucleotides line up with TRBD1. Germline lookup yields CDR1 SGHNT and CDR2 YYREEE (reference sequence). The CDR3 loop spans 14 amino acids. The ends lost 6 bases at V and 2 bases at J; junction bases unmatched: 7. The CDR3 is CASTEQGGNTEAFF. CDR3 DNA sequence: TGTGCCAGCACCGAGCAAGGGGGCAACACTGAAGCTTTCTTT.

The rearrangement uses TRBV28 and TRBJ2-1, with 9 bases aligning to TRBD2. The CDR3 is 17 residues long. The germline V gene encodes CDR1 MDHEN and CDR2 SYDVKM. V lost 4 bases to trimming and J lost 6 bases; unmatched junction nucleotides: 13. Here the CDR3 reads CASSYRLSGRERNEQFF. CDR3 bases: TGTGCCAGCAGTTATAGACTTAGCGGGAGAGAACGCAATGAGCAGTTCTTC.

V and J are TRBV5-1 and TRBJ2-1; 9 nucleotides agree with TRBD2. The ends lost 0 bases at V and 4 bases at J; junction bases unmatched: 5. This CDR3 contains 16 residues. CDR1 SGHRS and CDR2 YFSETQ come from the germline V gene. The CDR3 nucleotides read TGCGCCAGCAGCTTGGTGCTCGCGGGAGGGTACAATGAGCAGTTCTTC. Amino acids: CASSLVLAGGYNEQFF.

The chain is built from TRBV4-3 and TRBJ2-6; 8 nucleotides align to TRBD1. Trimming took 0 bases from V and 4 from J; bases not matched to a gene: 2. Per the germline V gene, CDR1 is LGHNA and CDR2 is YSLEER. The length of the CDR3 is 16 residues. The CDR3 DNA reads as TGCGCCAGCAGCCAAGACAGGGGGCTAGGGGCCAACGTCCTGACTTTC. Amino acids: CASSQDRGLGANVLTF.

J is TRBJ1-4 and V is TRBV6-6; maybe TRBD1 (5 bases). The CDR3 is made up of 14 amino acids. Per germline, CDR1 MNHNY and CDR2 SVGAGI (reference sequence). Trimming took off 8 bases at V and 3 bases at J, with 13 bases between the two ends. DNA for the CDR3: TGTGCCAGCGGCCTTGGGGCTTCTAATGAAAAACTGTTTTTT. This encodes CASGLGASNEKLFF.

The V and J genes are TRBV5-1 and TRBJ1-1; the D gene is possibly TRBD1 (5 bases). Trimming left V 4 bases short and J 3 bases short, with 10 bases between. Germline loops: CDR1 SGHRS, CDR2 YFSETQ. The CDR3 is 13 residues long. The CDR3 sequence: CASSGGVDTEAFF. In DNA, the CDR3 is TGCGCCAGCAGCGGGGGGGTTGACACTGAAGCTTTCTTT.

The rearrangement joins TRBV28 to TRBJ1-2; D is ambiguous. The V end was cut by 4 bases, the J end by 0 bases, with 12 bases between. Germline V lookup: CDR1 MDHEN, CDR2 SYDVKM. The CDR3 length is 15 residues. CDR3 region: CASSSVNSANYGYTF. The CDR3 DNA sequence: TGTGCCAGCAGTTCGGTTAATTCGGCTAACTATGGCTACACCTTC.

The chain links TRBV3-1 (or the pseudogene TRBV3-2) to TRBJ2-5, with D perhaps TRBD2 (7 bases). Trimming took off 2 bases at V and 0 bases at J, with 13 bases between the two ends. The CDR3 is 16 amino acids. Germline CDR1 is LGHDT and CDR2 is YNNKEL (reference sequence). Written as DNA, the CDR3 is TGTGCCAGCAGCCAAAAGGGGAGGGGGTACCAAGAGACCCAGTACTTC. Translating it yields CASSQKGRGYQETQYF.

V is TRBV30 and J is TRBJ2-1; maybe TRBD1 (5 bases). The CDR3 extends over 14 amino acids. V was pared by 4 bases and J by 2 bases, with 12 bases between. CDR1 and CDR2 (germline): GTSNPN, SVGIG (reference sequence). The chain's CDR3 is CAWTTRVAYNEQFF. CDR3 DNA: TGTGCCTGGACCACCAGGGTGGCCTACAATGAGCAGTTCTTC.

The chain combines TRBV6-2 or TRBV6-3 with TRBJ2-7, with 12 positions matching TRBD2. J was trimmed by 2 bases and V by 2 bases; bases with no gene match: 10. In germline, CDR1 is MNHEY, CDR2 SVGEGT. The CDR3 contains 18 residues. CDR3: CASSYPVGLAGNAYEQYF. The CDR3, as DNA: TGTGCCAGCAGTTACCCCGTCGGACTAGCGGGGAACGCCTACGAGCAGTACTTC.

The CDR3 loop is CASSRGTGLSSYEQYV. The CDR3 nucleotides are TGTGCCAGCAGCAGAGGGACAGGGCTTAGCTCCTACGAGCAGTACGTC. This chain links TRBV5-4 with TRBJ2-7; 9 bases align to TRBD1. The CDR3 runs to 16 residues. Germline CDR1 and CDR2: SGHNT and YYREEE (reference sequence). Trimming cost V 4 bases and J 0 bases; bases outside gene matches: 8.